These 19 T cell receptor beta chains share one sample of origin, sequenced in a study of T-cell reconstitution after alpha-beta-depleted transplantation in children. Construction of the TCRbeta library involved unique molecular identifiers. TCRdb called the PCR reads again in MiXCR, with one record for every CDR3 protein. The sample includes some 80,000 distinct CDR3 sequences, roughly 18% of them seen just once. The specimen comprised PBMCs, mostly from graft donor cells, sampled 360 days after TCRalphabeta/CD19-depleted stem cell transplant. The origin of the receptors is a male patient under 10 years old who had a stem cell transplant for acute lymphoblastic leukemia, so the T cells may come from the graft donor.

In this sample, this clonotype turned up many times. The chain links TRBV4-1 to TRBJ1-1; possible D gene TRBD1, 5 bases. Germline V gene data show CDR1 as MGHRA and CDR2 as YSYEKL. The V gene lost 5 bases and the J gene lost 1 base, with 11 bases spanning the gap. The CDR3 contains 14 residues. DNA of the CDR3: TGCGCCAGCAGCAGGACTACAGGGAACACTGAAGCTTTCTTT. Amino acid sequence: CASSRTTGNTEAFF.

The rearrangement joins TRBV12-3 or TRBV12-4 to TRBJ2-7, with 8 bases fitting TRBD2. The CDR3 loop spans 17 amino acids. Losses at the gene ends were 6 bases for V and 4 bases for J; bases not matched to a gene: 17. This CDR3 reads CASSLGHYWRGAYEQYF. CDR3 DNA sequence: TGTGCCAGCAGCTTGGGTCACTACTGGCGGGGGGCTTACGAGCAGTACTTC.

This chain joins TRBV7-9 and TRBJ2-3; 15 bases are a match to TRBD2. CDR1 is SEHNR and CDR2 is FQNEAQ in the germline V gene (reference sequence). V shed 5 bases, J shed 5 bases, and the junction held 5 bases outside the gene matches. The CDR3 is 16 residues long. As DNA, the CDR3 is TGTGCCAGCAGCCGGACTAGCGGGAGGGCCATAGATACGCAGTATTTT. This gives the protein CASSRTSGRAIDTQYF.

The chain's CDR3 is CASSYSGLTGELFF. The CDR3 bases are TGTGCCAGCAGTTACTCAGGCCTCACCGGGGAGCTGTTTTTT. The chain recombines TRBV6-5 with TRBJ2-2; the D is unclear. V was clipped by 0 bases and J by 4 bases, with 6 bases between them. CDR3 length: 14 amino acids. Germline V CDR1 and CDR2: MNHEY, SVGAGI.

This clonotype occurred a few times. The chain carries TRBV5-1 and TRBJ2-7, with 11 bases identical to TRBD2. The CDR3 contains 15 residues. Trimming at V came to 0 bases and at J to 5 bases, leaving 4 bases not matched to a gene. Germline CDR1 reads SGHRS; CDR2 reads YFSETQ. CDR3 loop: CASSLGLAGGNEQYF. DNA for the CDR3: TGCGCCAGCAGCTTGGGGCTAGCGGGAGGAAACGAGCAGTACTTC. Variable domain in full (rest from reference TRBV5-1 and TRBJ2-7): KAGVTQTPRYLIKTRGQQVTLSCSPISGHRSVSWYQQTPGQGLQFLFEYFSETQRNKGNFPGRFSGRQFSNSRSEMNVSTLELGDSALYLCASSLGLAGGNEQYFGPGTRLTVT.

The V gene is TRBV6-1, the J gene TRBJ2-3; D is possibly TRBD1 (5 bases). Germline V gene sequence: CDR1 MNHNS, CDR2 SASEGT. Deletions cut 6 bases from V and 3 bases from J, with 10 bases between. This CDR3 region has 13 residues. CDR3 coding DNA: TGTGCCAGCAGACGACAGAGGACAGATACGCAGTATTTT. Translating gives CASRRQRTDTQYF.

This clonotype came up a few times. CDR3 in amino acids: CASARSVYEQYF. CDR3 in DNA: TGTGCCAGCGCTAGATCCGTGTACGAGCAGTACTTC. The J gene is TRBJ2-7, the V gene TRBV5-5; the D is unclear. This CDR3 has 12 amino acids. Germline V gene lookup returns CDR1 SGHKS and CDR2 YYEKEE (reference sequence). Trimming left V 7 bases short and J 4 bases short, with 12 bases between.

This clonotype was found a few times. This chain joins TRBV6-5 and TRBJ2-7; 8 bases map to TRBD1. In germline, CDR1 is MNHEY, CDR2 SVGAGI. The J segment lost 3 bases and the V segment lost 2 bases, leaving 3 bases of the junction unmatched. The CDR3 loop spans 14 amino acids. This chain's CDR3 is CASSYAGTGYEQYF. CDR3 sequence (DNA): TGTGCCAGCAGTTACGCCGGGACAGGCTACGAGCAGTACTTC.

This clonotype was counted at least ten times. The chain carries TRBV4-1 and TRBJ1-1, with D uncertain. This CDR3 region has 13 residues. V lost 0 bases to trimming and J lost 3 bases, with 5 bases between them. In germline, CDR1 is MGHRA, CDR2 YSYEKL. DNA for the CDR3: TGCGCCAGCAGCCAAGAAGTAGACACTGAAGCTTTCTTT. Protein sequence: CASSQEVDTEAFF.

Only a few counts were recorded for this clonotype. V gene TRBV5-1 combines with J gene TRBJ1-2; 9 bases are a match to TRBD1. V was pared by 0 bases and J by 6 bases, with 3 bases of the junction left unmatched. The CDR3 extends over 14 amino acids. Germline V gives CDR1 SGHRS, CDR2 YFSETQ. The CDR3 protein is CASSLGGTGNGYTF. The CDR3 DNA reads TGCGCCAGCAGCTTGGGTGGGACAGGGAATGGCTACACCTTC. Combining the CDR3 with reference TRBV5-1 and TRBJ1-2 gives the whole variable domain KAGVTQTPRYLIKTRGQQVTLSCSPISGHRSVSWYQQTPGQGLQFLFEYFSETQRNKGNFPGRFSGRQFSNSRSEMNVSTLELGDSALYLCASSLGGTGNGYTFGSGTRLTVV.

CDR3 region: CASSSRTQGTDTQYF. In nucleotides, the CDR3 is TGTGCCAGCAGTTCTCGGACCCAAGGCACAGATACGCAGTATTTT. The V and J genes are TRBV27 and TRBJ2-3; D gene ambiguous. Germline CDR1 MNHEY, CDR2 SMNVEV (reference sequence). This CDR3 has 15 amino acids. V lost 4 bases and J lost 1, with 12 bases in between.

This clonotype has a handful of counts. The chain has TRBV10-2 and TRBJ2-7; D may be TRBD2 (5 bases). The length of the CDR3 is 14 residues. The germline V and J ends were trimmed by 3 bases and 5 bases, with 14 bases remaining between them. CDR1 is WSHSY and CDR2 is SAAADI in the germline V gene. The CDR3 bases are TGCGCCAGCAGTGACCCTGGGAGAGGTAACGAGCAGTACTTC. The encoded protein is CASSDPGRGNEQYF.

On this clonotype itself: A clone one base away is much larger, so this may be a read error. The J gene is TRBJ1-4, the V gene TRBV4-1, with D tentatively TRBD1 (6 bases). The CDR3 is 14 amino acids. The germline CDR1 and CDR2 sequences are MGHRA and YSYEKL. Deletions cut 3 bases from V and 10 bases from J, with 15 bases between. This CDR3 reads CASSQTGPHPKLFF. CDR3 nucleotides: TGCGCCAGCAGCCAGACAGGACCTCATCCAAAACTGTTTTTT.

The CDR3 reads CSARLLQATYEQYF. CDR3 coding DNA: TGCAGTGCTAGACTTTTACAGGCTACCTACGAGCAGTACTTC. The rearrangement joins TRBV20-1 to TRBJ2-7, with D tentatively TRBD1 (5 bases). Germline loops: CDR1 DFQATT, CDR2 SNEGSKA (reference sequence). The V end was cut by 2 bases, the J end by 2 bases, with 13 bases between. The CDR3 length is 14 residues.

This chain links TRBV7-9 with TRBJ2-5; the D gene is possibly TRBD2 (5 bases). Trimming shortened V by 3 bases and J by 4 bases, and 18 bases separated the two germline ends. The CDR3 sequence is 16 residues long. Germline CDR1 is SEHNR and CDR2 is FQNEAQ (reference sequence). The DNA of the CDR3 is TGTGCCAGCAGCTTCACCGGGATCCGGGGTCGAGAGACCCAGTACTTC. This codes for CASSFTGIRGRETQYF.

This clonotype has only a few counts. The chain employs TRBV20-1 and TRBJ2-7; no reliable D call. The CDR3 totals 13 residues. Germline CDR1 reads DFQATT; CDR2 reads SNEGSKA (reference sequence). V lost 0 bases and J lost 2, with 8 bases in between. CDR3 protein: CSAREGSPYEQYF. The CDR3 DNA sequence: TGCAGTGCTAGAGAGGGCAGTCCCTACGAGCAGTACTTC.

The table lists this clonotype with a few counts. CDR3 loop: CASSFRGSTEAFF. Here the CDR3 DNA reads TGTGCCAGCAGCTTCAGGGGGAGTACTGAAGCTTTCTTT. The genes are TRBV11-2 and TRBJ1-1; the match to TRBD1 covers 7 bases. With V trimmed by 3 bases and J by 5 bases, 3 bases remained unmatched. The CDR3 covers 13 residues. Germline V CDR1 and CDR2: SGHAT, FQNNGV.

In its sample, this clonotype was seen a few times. The chain links TRBV10-3 to TRBJ1-4, with D maybe TRBD1 (6 bases). Germline V CDR1 and CDR2: ENHRY, SYGVKD. The CDR3 consists of 15 residues. V lost 0 bases and J 5 bases, leaving 10 bases between the germline ends. The DNA for the CDR3 is TGTGCCATCAGTGAGTCGAGAGGGGGAAATGAAAAACTGTTTTTT. This translates into CAISESRGGNEKLFF.

This clonotype was detected a few times. The chain recombines TRBV10-3 with TRBJ2-7; D not resolved. CDR1 and CDR2 from the germline V gene are ENHRY and SYGVKD. This CDR3 contains 13 residues. With 7 bases removed from V and 2 bases from J, the gap between germline ends came to 12 bases. The CDR3 is CAIKGSAPYEQYF. In DNA, the CDR3 is TGTGCCATCAAAGGTTCCGCCCCCTACGAGCAGTACTTC.